The present TCR beta chain was sequenced within a study of T cells in Graves' hyperthyroidism and ophthalmopathy. From RNA transcripts, TCR beta CDR3 regions were amplified. Primed by the HTBI set, a first-round RT-PCR was run on the TCR CDR3. One entry per CDR3 protein, called by TCRdb with MiXCR from the multiplex PCR reads. The sample holds under 750,000 distinct CDR3 sequences, around 20% seen once. Findings of the study overall: Progression to ophthalmopathy was predicted a median of 6.5 months early. Blood also contained most expanded thyroid clonotypes above 0.001. A model built on 13 V-J features separated ophthalmopathy from stable hyperthyroidism.

CDR3 size: 12 residues. Trimming shortened V by 0 bases and J by 8 bases, and 10 bases separated the two germline ends. Germline V gene data show CDR1 as GTSNPN and CDR2 as SVGIG (reference sequence). To note about this clonotype: Its specificity is unknown.

The sequenced material came from blood. The chain carries TRBV30 and TRBJ1-2, with TRBD1 as a possible D gene (5 bases). This TCR was recovered from a woman between 45 and 65 years old with Graves' hyperthyroidism that later progressed to Graves' ophthalmopathy. The chain's CDR3 is CAWSVGVAGYTF. Written as DNA, the CDR3 is TGTGCCTGGAGTGTAGGGGTCGCCGGCTACACCTTC.